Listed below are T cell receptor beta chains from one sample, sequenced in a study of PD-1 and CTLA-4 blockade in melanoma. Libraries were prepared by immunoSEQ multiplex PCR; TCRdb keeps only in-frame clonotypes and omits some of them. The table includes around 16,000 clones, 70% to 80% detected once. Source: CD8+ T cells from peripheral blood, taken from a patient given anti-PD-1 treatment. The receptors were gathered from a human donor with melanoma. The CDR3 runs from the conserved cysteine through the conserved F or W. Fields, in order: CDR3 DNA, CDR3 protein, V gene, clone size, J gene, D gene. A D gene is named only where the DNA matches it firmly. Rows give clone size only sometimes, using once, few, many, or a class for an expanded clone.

cdr3_nt: TGCAGTGCTAGTTGGGGCACTGAAGCTTTCTTT; cdr3_aa: CSASWGTEAFF; v_call: TRBV20-1; clone_size: few; j_call: TRBJ1-1; d_call: NA
cdr3_nt: TGTGCCAGCAGTGCGGACAGGGTCGGTGGCTACACCTTC; cdr3_aa: CASSADRVGGYTF; v_call: TRBV2; clone_size: NA; j_call: TRBJ1-2; d_call: TRBD1
cdr3_nt: TGCGCCAGCAGCGCTCTAGAGGGGGGTAGGGATGAGCAGTTCTTC; cdr3_aa: CASSALEGGRDEQFF; v_call: TRBV4-1; clone_size: NA; j_call: TRBJ2-1; d_call: NA
cdr3_nt: TGTGCCAGCTCGCGGGGGGGTCAGCCCCAGCATTTT; cdr3_aa: CASSRGGQPQHF; v_call: TRBV7-9; clone_size: NA; j_call: TRBJ1-5; d_call: NA
cdr3_nt: TGTGCTAGTGGATTCGGGGCGAGCTCTGGAAACACCATATATTTT; cdr3_aa: CASGFGASSGNTIYF; v_call: TRBV12-5; clone_size: medium-sized; j_call: TRBJ1-3; d_call: NA
cdr3_nt: TGCAGCGTTGAAGATTGGCGAGCGGGAGATTGGCAGTTCTTC; cdr3_aa: CSVEDWRAGDWQFF; v_call: TRBV29-1; clone_size: few; j_call: TRBJ2-1; d_call: TRBD2
cdr3_nt: TGTGCCAGCAGTTTCGTCAAGCTCACAGATACGCAGTATTTT; cdr3_aa: CASSFVKLTDTQYF; v_call: TRBV28; clone_size: NA; j_call: TRBJ2-3; d_call: NA
cdr3_nt: TGTGCCAGCTCACCAGGGGGACTAGCTTTCTTT; cdr3_aa: CASSPGGLAFF; v_call: TRBV18; clone_size: NA; j_call: TRBJ1-1; d_call: NA
cdr3_nt: TGTGCCAGCACCGGACCAGGGAAAATCGGCAACACCATATATTTT; cdr3_aa: CASTGPGKIGNTIYF; v_call: TRBV6-5; clone_size: NA; j_call: TRBJ1-3; d_call: NA
cdr3_nt: TGTGCCAGCAGTTTCAGGAAATCTAGCACAGATACGCAGTATTTT; cdr3_aa: CASSFRKSSTDTQYF; v_call: TRBV27; clone_size: few; j_call: TRBJ2-3; d_call: NA
cdr3_nt: TGTGCCAGCAGCTTAGCCCCTGGCAGGGTCTCCTACAATGAGCAGTTCTTC; cdr3_aa: CASSLAPGRVSYNEQFF; v_call: TRBV7-6; clone_size: NA; j_call: TRBJ2-1; d_call: NA
cdr3_nt: TGTGCCAGCAGTTATGGGGTTACCTACGAGCAGTACTTC; cdr3_aa: CASSYGVTYEQYF; v_call: TRBV6-2/TRBV6-3; clone_size: once; j_call: TRBJ2-7; d_call: NA
cdr3_nt: TGTGCCTGGACCAGTCCCCTGACAGGAAGCTCTGGAAACACCATATATTTT; cdr3_aa: CAWTSPLTGSSGNTIYF; v_call: TRBV30; clone_size: few; j_call: TRBJ1-3; d_call: NA
cdr3_nt: TGTGCCAGCAGCGTAGTAGGGCAGGCTAGCACAGATACGCAGTATTTT; cdr3_aa: CASSVVGQASTDTQYF; v_call: TRBV9; clone_size: NA; j_call: TRBJ2-3; d_call: NA
cdr3_nt: TGTGCCAGCAGGCAGGGTGGACAGGTCTTTTTT; cdr3_aa: CASRQGGQVFF; v_call: TRBV12-3/TRBV12-4; clone_size: NA; j_call: TRBJ1-4; d_call: TRBD1
cdr3_nt: TGCGCCAGCAGCCCGGGGAGGGTCCACACCGGGGAGCTGTTTTTT; cdr3_aa: CASSPGRVHTGELFF; v_call: TRBV4-1; clone_size: medium-sized; j_call: TRBJ2-2; d_call: TRBD2
cdr3_nt: TGTGCCAGCAGCTTGGGACAGTCCGCAGCTTTCTTT; cdr3_aa: CASSLGQSAAFF; v_call: TRBV7-9; clone_size: NA; j_call: TRBJ1-1; d_call: TRBD1
cdr3_nt: TGCGCCAGCAGCCGAGGACAGGGGGCGAACACCGGGGAGCTGTTTTTT; cdr3_aa: CASSRGQGANTGELFF; v_call: TRBV5-1; clone_size: once; j_call: TRBJ2-2; d_call: TRBD1
cdr3_nt: TGTGCCAGCAGCTTAAGCTGGAATCAGCCCCAGCATTTT; cdr3_aa: CASSLSWNQPQHF; v_call: TRBV7-6; clone_size: NA; j_call: TRBJ1-5; d_call: NA
cdr3_nt: TGTGCCAGCGCCCTCTTGACAGGCGAGGGAGCTTTCTTT; cdr3_aa: CASALLTGEGAFF; v_call: TRBV11-2; clone_size: NA; j_call: TRBJ1-1; d_call: NA
cdr3_nt: TGTGCCAGCAGTTTAGGCGGTGGTTCTGGGGCCAACGTCCTGACTTTC; cdr3_aa: CASSLGGGSGANVLTF; v_call: TRBV27; clone_size: NA; j_call: TRBJ2-6; d_call: NA
cdr3_nt: TGTGCCACCAGTGACCCTGAGCGGTACAATGAGCAGTTCTTC; cdr3_aa: CATSDPERYNEQFF; v_call: TRBV24-1; clone_size: NA; j_call: TRBJ2-1; d_call: NA
cdr3_nt: TGTGCCAGCGCGCCAACTAGCGGAAGCTACAATGAGCAGTTCTTC; cdr3_aa: CASAPTSGSYNEQFF; v_call: TRBV6-5; clone_size: NA; j_call: TRBJ2-1; d_call: TRBD2